The 27 T cell receptor beta chains below come from one sample, sequenced in a study of control samples from healthy donors and cancer patients. TCRdb's copy holds only in-frame clones and misses some; the assay was immunoSEQ multiplex PCR. The table lists approximately 79,000 clones, around 89% of them singletons, with 6.5% to 8.5% in the top ten. The source material was blood. The receptors derive from a man aged 50 to 60 in good health.

V is TRBV11-2 and J is TRBJ1-4; the D is unclear. The CDR3 contains 13 residues. Germline loops: CDR1 SGHAT, CDR2 FQNNGV. V was cut by 3 bases and J by 7 bases, with 9 bases left in between. CDR3 sequence: CASSFLAVEKLFF. The CDR3 bases are TGTGCCAGCAGCTTTCTCGCCGTTGAAAAACTGTTTTTT.

The V gene is TRBV3-1 (or the pseudogene TRBV3-2), the J gene TRBJ2-2; 9 bases are shared with TRBD1. The CDR3 is 14 amino acids. V trimming: 8 bases; J trimming: 5 bases; junction bases outside the gene matches: 6. CDR1 LGHDT and CDR2 YNNKEL come from the germline V gene (reference sequence). CDR3 coding DNA: TGTGCCAGCGGGGGACAGGGAAGAACCGGGGAGCTGTTTTTT. Protein: CASGGQGRTGELFF.

The genes are TRBV5-1 and TRBJ2-3; possible D gene TRBD2, 6 bases. In germline, CDR1 is SGHRS, CDR2 YFSETQ. V lost 0 bases and J 2 bases, leaving 7 bases between the germline ends. The CDR3 is 14 amino acids. The CDR3 nucleotides are TGCGCCAGCAGCTTGGGCGGGAACACAGATACGCAGTATTTT. Translated: CASSLGGNTDTQYF.

The V call is TRBV5-4, the J call TRBJ1-3, with no clear D. The CDR3 has 13 residues. V was shortened by 0 bases and J by 7 bases, with 8 bases between the two germline ends. CDR1 is SGHNT and CDR2 is YYREEE in the germline V gene (reference sequence). DNA of the CDR3: TGTGCCAGCAGCTTGGCCTCTTTGAACACCATATATTTT. This translates into CASSLASLNTIYF.

By sample share, this clone is medium-sized. CDR3 DNA: TGTGCCAGCAGCCAAGAACTTCGGGGGGAAACTGGCTACACCTTC. Protein: CASSQELRGETGYTF. The chain is built from TRBV4-2 and TRBJ1-2, with a possible D match to TRBD1 (5 bases). Germline lookup yields CDR1 LGHNA and CDR2 YNFKEQ. The CDR3 consists of 15 residues. V was shortened by 0 bases and J by 7 bases, with 15 bases between the two germline ends.

The genes are TRBV2 and TRBJ2-7; 10 bases fit TRBD1. Germline assignment: CDR1 SNHLY and CDR2 FYNNEI. The CDR3 is 16 residues long. The ends lost 10 bases at V and 4 bases at J; junction bases unmatched: 16. The CDR3 spells CATHPRDRGSQYEQYF. The CDR3 nucleotides read TGTGCCACCCACCCCCGGGACAGGGGCTCCCAATACGAGCAGTACTTC.

This clone turned up a few times. The J gene is TRBJ1-4, the V gene TRBV9; a weak D match, TRBD1 (5 bases). The length of the CDR3 is 16 residues. V was clipped by 0 bases and J by 8 bases, with 17 bases between them. CDR1 is SGDLS, CDR2 YYNGEE, per germline. Here the CDR3 reads CASSVASGQWGEKLFF. In DNA, the CDR3 is TGTGCCAGCAGCGTAGCTTCGGGGCAGTGGGGGGAAAAACTGTTTTTT.

CDR3 sequence reads: CASSPGGGLNSPLHF. CDR3 nucleotide sequence: TGTGCCAGCAGCCCCGGGGGGGGTCTTAATTCACCCCTCCACTTT. This rearrangement joins TRBV6-5 to TRBJ1-6, with a weak D call TRBD1 (5 bases). Germline V lookup: CDR1 MNHEY, CDR2 SVGAGI. The CDR3 length is 15 residues. Deletions cut 6 bases from V and 6 bases from J, with 15 bases between.

V and J are TRBV3-1 (or the pseudogene TRBV3-2) and TRBJ1-2, with no clear D. Trimming shortened V by 1 base and J by 4 bases, and 7 bases separated the two germline ends. The CDR3 loop spans 13 amino acids. Germline assignment: CDR1 LGHDT and CDR2 YNNKEL (reference sequence). CDR3 residues: CASSQGAIYGYTF. The CDR3 nucleotides are TGTGCCAGCAGCCAAGGCGCTATCTATGGCTACACCTTC.

V and J are TRBV27 and TRBJ1-1; the match to TRBD1 covers 9 bases. This CDR3 is 16 amino acids long. Trimming cost V 6 bases and J 6 bases; bases outside gene matches: 14. Germline values: CDR1 MNHEY, CDR2 SMNVEV (reference sequence). The CDR3 coding sequence is TGTGCCAGCAGCCCGACGACAGGGGGAGGGAGGGCTGAAGCTTTCTTT. Translating it yields CASSPTTGGGRAEAFF.

The V gene is TRBV9, the J gene TRBJ1-2, with D unclear. CDR1 is SGDLS, CDR2 YYNGEE, per germline. The CDR3 contains 13 residues. Trimming left V 4 bases short and J 3 bases short, with 10 bases between. CDR3 residues: CASSQSGHYGYTF. CDR3 sequence (DNA): TGTGCCAGCAGCCAATCGGGTCACTATGGCTACACCTTC.

V usage is TRBV9 and J usage is TRBJ1-1; 10 nucleotides match TRBD1. Losses at the gene ends were 3 bases for V and 4 bases for J; bases not matched to a gene: 6. The CDR3 runs to 15 residues. Germline V CDR1 and CDR2: SGDLS, YYNGEE. The CDR3 nucleotides are TGTGCCAGCAGCGCATCCGGGACAGGGGTCACTGAAGCTTTCTTT. It codes for CASSASGTGVTEAFF.

The chain joins TRBV7-9 to TRBJ2-1; D possibly uses TRBD1 or TRBD2 (5 bases each). The CDR3 runs to 13 residues. V was shortened by 5 bases and J by 4 bases, with 9 bases between the two germline ends. The germline V gene has CDR1 SEHNR and CDR2 FQNEAQ (reference sequence). CDR3 sequence reads: CASSPGQYNEQFF. The CDR3 DNA reads TGTGCCAGCAGCCCGGGGCAATACAATGAGCAGTTCTTC.

This rearrangement joins TRBV10-1 to TRBJ2-5, with D perhaps matching TRBD2 (5 bases). Germline V lookup: CDR1 WNHNN, CDR2 SYGVQD (reference sequence). The CDR3 spans 14 residues. V shed 3 bases and J shed 5 bases, with 13 bases lying between them. The DNA of the CDR3 is TGCGCCAGCAGTGATCCGGGTTCGGGGGAGACCCAGTACTTC. As protein: CASSDPGSGETQYF.

The chain recombines TRBV6-5 with TRBJ1-1, with a possible D match to TRBD1 (6 bases). Germline V gene data show CDR1 as MNHEY and CDR2 as SVGAGI. The CDR3 extends over 13 amino acids. The V and J ends lost 2 bases and 7 bases respectively, with 11 bases between them. CDR3 sequence (DNA): TGTGCCAGCAGTTACCACAGGGAGAGTGAAGCTTTCTTT. Encoded protein: CASSYHRESEAFF.

V gene TRBV19 combines with J gene TRBJ2-1; D is undetermined. V gave up 6 bases and J gave up 3 bases, with 15 bases separating them. CDR1 LNHDA and CDR2 SQIVND come from the germline V gene (reference sequence). The CDR3 extends over 15 amino acids. The CDR3 here is CASSSRVTYYNEQFF. The CDR3 DNA sequence: TGTGCCAGTAGCTCAAGGGTAACATACTACAATGAGCAGTTCTTC.

This clone has a handful of counts. This chain connects TRBV18 to TRBJ1-1, with TRBD1 matching over 9 bases. Germline CDR1 reads KGHSH; CDR2 reads LQKENI. The CDR3 loop spans 15 amino acids. Trimming cost V 3 bases and J 5 bases; bases outside gene matches: 7. The CDR3 loop is CASSPGQGLETEAFF. The CDR3 bases are TGTGCCAGCTCACCGGGACAGGGATTAGAGACTGAAGCTTTCTTT.

V is TRBV27 and J is TRBJ1-2; maybe TRBD1 (6 bases). Germline V gene sequence: CDR1 MNHEY, CDR2 SMNVEV (reference sequence). Trimming took off 3 bases at V and 8 bases at J, with 13 bases between the two ends. CDR3 size: 13 residues. The DNA for the CDR3 is TGTGCCAGCAGTTTCAGAAACACAGGGGGCTACACCTTC. Encoded protein: CASSFRNTGGYTF.

The chain carries TRBV5-1 and TRBJ2-5, with 7 bases aligning to TRBD1. The CDR3 consists of 17 residues. Trimming removed 0 bases from V and 13 bases from J; junction bases left unmatched: 21. Germline V gives CDR1 SGHRS, CDR2 YFSETQ. In nucleotides, the CDR3 is TGCGCCAGCAGCTTGGTTTCTACTAGACAGGGATCGGGGCGTTTGTACTTC. This sequence encodes CASSLVSTRQGSGRLYF.

The chain combines TRBV7-2 with TRBJ2-3, with D perhaps given as TRBD1 or TRBD2 (5 bases each). V gave up 1 base and J gave up 11 bases, with 13 bases separating them. Looked up from germline, CDR1 is SGHTA and CDR2 is FQGNSA. CDR3 length: 13 residues. This chain's CDR3 is CASSLVGAGRQYF. CDR3 in DNA: TGTGCCAGCAGCTTAGTCGGGGCAGGGAGGCAGTATTTT.

J is TRBJ2-1 and V is TRBV2, with D possibly matching TRBD1 (6 bases). This CDR3 spans 15 amino acids. Germline-derived CDR1 and CDR2 are SNHLY and FYNNEI. V was shortened by 4 bases and J by 0 bases, with 10 bases between the two germline ends. As DNA, the CDR3 is TGTGCCAGCAGTGTTGACAGGAGCTCCTACAATGAGCAGTTCTTC. Translated: CASSVDRSSYNEQFF.

The V gene is TRBV9, the J gene TRBJ2-7; 7 bases agree with TRBD1. Germline CDR1 and CDR2: SGDLS and YYNGEE. The CDR3 consists of 13 residues. With 4 bases clipped from V and 6 bases from J, the junction kept 7 bases outside the gene matches. CDR3 nucleotide sequence: TGTGCCAGCAGCTCCAGAACAGGGGTCGAGCAGTACTTC. It yields the protein CASSSRTGVEQYF.

The chain uses TRBV4-1 and TRBJ2-1; the D is unclear. Trimming removed 1 base from V and 2 bases from J, with 9 bases in between. There are 15 residues in the CDR3. Germline V gene lookup returns CDR1 MGHRA and CDR2 YSYEKL. The CDR3 DNA reads TGCGCCAGCAGCCAAGGAGGAACCGCCTACAATGAGCAGTTCTTC. It encodes CASSQGGTAYNEQFF.

This clone was recorded only once. The chain employs TRBV4-3 and TRBJ2-1; 11 bases map to TRBD1. Germline lookup yields CDR1 LGHNA and CDR2 YSLEER. The CDR3 runs to 18 residues. V lost 3 bases, J lost 3 bases, and 10 bases stayed unmatched. The CDR3 coding sequence is TGCGCCAGCAGCCACTATCCCCCGGGACAGGGGGACTACAATGAGCAGTTCTTC. It specifies CASSHYPPGQGDYNEQFF.

The CDR3 loop reads CASSQDSGTGRRQPQHF. The CDR3 DNA reads TGTGCCAGCAGCCAAGATTCTGGGACAGGGAGGCGACAGCCCCAGCATTTT. The V gene is TRBV4-2, the J gene TRBJ1-5; 9 nucleotides match TRBD1. Germline assignment: CDR1 LGHNA and CDR2 YNFKEQ. The CDR3 spans 17 residues. The V segment lost 0 bases and the J segment 7 bases; nucleotides outside the gene matches: 10.

The V and J genes are TRBV6-1 and TRBJ2-7; D is perhaps TRBD1 (6 bases). This CDR3 is built from 13 residues. From germline, CDR1 is MNHNS and CDR2 SASEGT. With 2 bases removed from V and 4 bases from J, the gap between germline ends came to 9 bases. The CDR3 sequence: CASSEMGQYEQYF. DNA of the CDR3: TGTGCCAGCAGTGAAATGGGACAATACGAGCAGTACTTC.

The chain joins TRBV6-5 to TRBJ1-2; 9 nucleotides align to TRBD1. The V gene's germline CDR1 is MNHEY and CDR2 SVGAGI. Unmatched junction bases numbered 7, after V lost 0 bases and J lost 8 bases. CDR3 length equals 15 residues. DNA of the CDR3: TGTGCCAGCAGTTACTCGGGACAGGGTTTGGGGGGCTACACCTTC. It codes for CASSYSGQGLGGYTF.